This TCR beta chain was profiled in a study of kidney transplant recipient with SARS-CoV-2 infection. TCRdb analysed the reads with MiXCR anew, one entry per CDR3 protein. Of 200,000 to 250,000 distinct CDR3 sequences listed, about 30% are singletons. This clonotype was seen ten or more times. Trimming took 6 bases from V and 4 from J, leaving 23 bases between them. Germline CDR1 reads KGHDR; CDR2 reads SFDVKD. The CDR3 sequence is 17 residues long. This sequence joins TRBV24-1 and TRBJ1-2; D gene unclear. The sample was a blood sample, taken at baseline and on day 111 from a kidney transplant recipient. The source is a male patient in his thirties who had COVID-19 and was a kidney transplant recipient. Some T cells may have originated in the graft donor. As DNA, the CDR3 is TGTGCCACCAGTCTGATGCCTAGTACCAGAAAGACCTATGGCTACACCTTC. Translation: CATSLMPSTRKTYGYTF.